This T cell receptor beta chain originates from a study of blood T cell repertoires in COVID-19. The wider study: PBMCs, B-cell-depleted T cells, or T cells were the source of the cDNA or gDNA that made up the material.

Produced via immunoSEQ multiplex PCR; TCRdb's table is partial and in-frame only. The data contain 150,000 to 200,000 clones, less than 90% of them singletons. A few counts support this clone. Each participant's cohort was designated according to participant-reported clinical history. Two negative PCRs, clearance, or symptom resolution characterized the recovered Cohort 3 donors. CDR3 length: 15 amino acids. Germline-derived CDR1 and CDR2 are SGHTA and FQGNSA. Trimming removed 5 bases from V and 5 bases from J; junction bases left unmatched: 7. The sequence derives from a woman aged 45-65 years who had recovered from COVID-19. The chain combines TRBV7-2 with TRBJ2-5; 11 bases map to TRBD2. The source material was PBMCs or T cells enriched from blood (not recorded which). This CDR3 reads CASSNSGGAFETQYF. The DNA for the CDR3 is TGTGCCAGCAGCAATAGCGGGGGGGCTTTTGAGACCCAGTACTTC.